The 25 T cell receptor beta chains below come from one sample, sequenced in a study of blood T cell repertoires in COVID-19. Sequenced by immunoSEQ multiplex PCR; TCRdb stores in-frame clones only, minus some. Of about 260,000 clones listed, roughly 87% are singletons. The sequenced material came from peripheral blood. Source of these receptors: a human donor in a cohort sampled during active COVID-19.

The chain links TRBV6-5 to TRBJ2-5; the D gene is possibly TRBD2 (6 bases). CDR3 length: 13 residues. V lost 8 bases and J 5 bases, leaving 15 bases between the germline ends. Looked up from germline, CDR1 is MNHEY and CDR2 is SVGAGI. The CDR3 sequence is CASGQLGGETQYF. DNA for the CDR3: TGTGCCAGCGGGCAACTTGGGGGGGAGACCCAGTACTTC.

The chain is built from TRBV6-6 and TRBJ2-7, with 10 positions matching TRBD2. CDR3 length equals 14 residues. Trimming removed 5 bases from V and 1 base from J; junction bases left unmatched: 2. The germline gives CDR1 MNHNY, CDR2 SVGAGI (reference sequence). The CDR3 protein is CASSRTSGSYEQYF. The CDR3 region has the DNA TGTGCCAGCAGTCGGACTAGCGGATCCTACGAGCAGTACTTC.

This clone was recorded once. The rearrangement uses TRBV27 and TRBJ1-2; TRBD1 agrees at 10 bases. Germline CDR1 MNHEY, CDR2 SMNVEV (reference sequence). The CDR3 contains 17 residues. J gave up 0 bases and V 0 bases, and 4 bases lay outside the gene matches. The CDR3 protein is CASSLSVGQGSNYGYTF. The DNA of the CDR3 is TGTGCCAGCAGTTTATCTGTGGGACAGGGGTCTAACTATGGCTACACCTTC.

This chain links TRBV6-5 with TRBJ2-1; the match to TRBD1 covers 7 bases. Trimming took 4 bases from V and 0 from J; bases not matched to a gene: 3. CDR1 and CDR2 from the germline V gene are MNHEY and SVGAGI. The CDR3 runs to 15 residues. DNA for the CDR3: TGTGCCAGCAGTTCGGACAGGAGCTCCTACAATGAGCAGTTCTTC. It codes for CASSSDRSSYNEQFF.

The chain links TRBV5-1 to TRBJ2-2; TRBD2 matches 8 bases. There are 15 residues in the CDR3. V lost 1 base, J lost 3 bases, and 2 bases stayed unmatched. Germline CDR1 is SGHRS and CDR2 is YFSETQ. CDR3 DNA sequence: TGCGCCAGCAGCTTGTCCGGGGGGGACACCGGGGAGCTGTTTTTT. This sequence encodes CASSLSGGDTGELFF.

The rearrangement uses TRBV29-1 and TRBJ1-2; D may be TRBD1 (5 bases). Trimming shortened V by 3 bases and J by 4 bases, and 18 bases separated the two germline ends. Germline-derived CDR1 and CDR2 are SQVTM and ANQGSEA. The CDR3 is 15 amino acids. CDR3 nucleotides: TGCAGCGTTGACCTCGCCCTCACAGGCCGCTATGGCTACACCTTC. Residues: CSVDLALTGRYGYTF.

V and J are TRBV15 and TRBJ2-3; D is perhaps TRBD2 (5 bases). Germline-derived CDR1 and CDR2 are LNHNV and YYDKDF (reference sequence). The CDR3 consists of 14 residues. Trimming pared 5 bases from V and 7 bases from J, leaving 16 bases between. The CDR3 nucleotides are TGTGCCACCAGCTCGTCTAGCCGGGGTTATACGCAGTATTTT. Its protein product is CATSSSSRGYTQYF. Looking up the rest from reference TRBV15 and TRBJ2-3 gives the full variable domain: DAMVIQNPRYQVTQFGKPVTLSCSQTLNHNVMYWYQQKSSQAPKLLFHYYDKDFNNEADTPDNFQSRRPNTSFCFLDIRSPGLGDTAMYLCATSSSSRGYTQYFGPGTRLTVL.

The V and J genes are TRBV5-6 and TRBJ1-4; D gene ambiguous. CDR1 and CDR2 from the germline V gene are SGHDT and YYEEEE. V lost 3 bases to trimming and J lost 2 bases, with 11 bases between them. The CDR3 sequence is 15 residues long. The CDR3 spells CASSSGSVTNEKLFF. DNA for the CDR3: TGTGCCAGCAGCTCCGGGTCTGTTACTAATGAAAAACTGTTTTTT.

The gene calls are TRBV7-2 and TRBJ2-1; 11 bases are a match to TRBD2. V lost 1 base and J lost 10; bases outside the gene matches: 12. The CDR3 is 17 residues long. Germline V lookup: CDR1 SGHTA, CDR2 FQGNSA. The CDR3 DNA follows: TGTGCCAGCAGCTTAGGGGCCGTACTAGCGGGAGCTTCCGAGCAGTTCTTC. Residues: CASSLGAVLAGASEQFF.

The genes are TRBV29-1 and TRBJ1-1; D unresolved. The CDR3 contains 11 residues. Germline CDR1 is SQVTM and CDR2 is ANQGSEA. Trimming took 6 bases from V and 5 from J, leaving 10 bases between them. CDR3 DNA sequence: TGCAGCGTGACTACTGGGACTGAAGCTTTCTTT. This codes for CSVTTGTEAFF.

The genes are TRBV7-9 and TRBJ2-2, with TRBD2 matching over 9 bases. Germline V CDR1 and CDR2: SEHNR, FQNEAQ (reference sequence). The CDR3 length is 16 residues. V lost 0 bases to trimming and J lost 5 bases; unmatched junction nucleotides: 4. In DNA form, the CDR3 reads TGTGCCAGCAGCTTAGCAAGCGGGAGGCGGACCGGGGAGCTGTTTTTT. Its protein product is CASSLASGRRTGELFF. The complete variable domain, with remaining parts taken from reference TRBV7-9 and TRBJ2-2, reads DTGVSQNPRHKITKRGQNVTFRCDPISEHNRLYWYRQTLGQGPEFLTYFQNEAQLEKSRLLSDRFSAERPKGSFSTLEIQRTEQGDSAMYLCASSLASGRRTGELFFGEGSRLTVL.

The chain recombines TRBV18 with TRBJ2-1, with a tentative D call TRBD2 (6 bases). Germline CDR1 reads KGHSH; CDR2 reads LQKENI. Trimming left V 3 bases short and J 7 bases short, with 10 bases between. This CDR3 contains 13 residues. CDR3 DNA sequence: TGTGCCAGCTCACCGGGACTCCCGAATGAGCAGTTCTTC. It encodes CASSPGLPNEQFF.

The rearrangement links TRBV16 to TRBJ1-1; unclear D gene. The length of the CDR3 is 13 residues. Between the trimmed V and J ends, which lost 2 bases and 6 bases, there was a span of 10 bases. Germline V lookup: CDR1 KGHSY, CDR2 FQNENV. CDR3 sequence (DNA): TGTGCCAGCAGCCAAATGTCCGGAGCTGAAGCTTTCTTT. It yields the protein CASSQMSGAEAFF.

The genes are TRBV24-1 and TRBJ2-5; no clear D gene. Germline V gene data show CDR1 as KGHDR and CDR2 as SFDVKD. The CDR3 is 16 residues long. Trimming took 6 bases from V and 5 from J, leaving 21 bases between them. This CDR3 reads CATSSGVLTRRETQYF. CDR3 coding DNA: TGTGCCACCAGTTCCGGAGTACTTACGCGTCGGGAGACCCAGTACTTC.

V is TRBV7-2 and J is TRBJ1-2; the D gene is possibly TRBD1 (5 bases). The length of the CDR3 is 13 residues. Between the trimmed V and J ends, which lost 5 bases and 8 bases, there was a span of 15 bases. Germline CDR1 is SGHTA and CDR2 is FQGNSA. The CDR3 reads CASSVRQINGYTF. CDR3 in DNA: TGTGCCAGCAGCGTTAGACAGATCAACGGCTACACCTTC. Variable domain in full (rest from reference TRBV7-2 and TRBJ1-2): GAGVSQSPSNKVTEKGKDVELRCDPISGHTALYWYRQSLGQGLEFLIYFQGNSAPDKSGLPSDRFSAERTGGSVSTLTIQRTQQEDSAVYLCASSVRQINGYTFGSGTRLTVV.

Only one count was recorded for this clone. The rearrangement uses TRBV7-2 and TRBJ1-1; 9 bases are shared with TRBD1. This CDR3 has 15 amino acids. The J segment lost 4 bases and the V segment lost 4 bases, leaving 7 bases of the junction unmatched. CDR1 SGHTA and CDR2 FQGNSA come from the germline V gene. The CDR3 region is CASSSTTTGGTEAFF. CDR3 in DNA: TGTGCCAGCAGCTCGACCACGACAGGGGGCACTGAAGCTTTCTTT.

The V call is TRBV3-1 (or the pseudogene TRBV3-2), the J call TRBJ2-2; TRBD1 agrees at 10 bases. From germline, CDR1 is LGHDT and CDR2 YNNKEL (reference sequence). The V and J ends lost 0 bases and 7 bases, in that order; junction bases with no gene match: 8. This CDR3 region has 17 residues. The chain's CDR3 is CASSQEVGQGFGGELFF. CDR3 bases: TGTGCCAGCAGCCAAGAGGTGGGACAGGGGTTCGGCGGGGAGCTGTTTTTT.

V usage is TRBV28 and J usage is TRBJ1-2; a possible D gene is TRBD1 (6 bases). Germline V gene lookup returns CDR1 MDHEN and CDR2 SYDVKM. The CDR3 consists of 15 residues. V dropped 10 bases and J dropped 8 bases, with 26 bases sitting between them. This CDR3 is CATQRGGAISVGYTF. CDR3 in DNA: TGTGCCACCCAAAGGGGGGGGGCGATTTCGGTAGGCTACACCTTC.

This chain uses TRBV6-5 with TRBJ1-2; a weak D match, TRBD1 (6 bases). CDR3 length equals 14 residues. Trimming stripped 6 bases from V and 2 bases from J, with 13 bases between. The germline V gene has CDR1 MNHEY and CDR2 SVGAGI. CDR3 nucleotides: TGTGCCAGCAGCGCGGACAGAACGAACTATGGCTACACCTTC. Amino acid sequence: CASSADRTNYGYTF.

J is TRBJ1-4 and V is TRBV7-9, with D possibly matching TRBD1 (5 bases). Germline assignment: CDR1 SEHNR and CDR2 FQNEAQ (reference sequence). V was trimmed by 5 bases and J by 7 bases, leaving 14 bases between them. This CDR3 contains 14 residues. CDR3 region: CASSAPAGGEKLFF. The CDR3 DNA reads as TGTGCCAGCAGCGCCCCTGCGGGGGGTGAAAAACTGTTTTTT.

On this clone: The sample holds other DNA sequences that translate to the same CDR3. The chain carries TRBV6-6 and TRBJ2-7; 10 nucleotides align to TRBD2. V lost 4 bases to trimming and J lost 2 bases; unmatched junction nucleotides: 2. The CDR3 consists of 14 residues. Germline-derived CDR1 and CDR2 are MNHNY and SVGAGI (reference sequence). The CDR3 reads CASSLTSGPYEQYF. For the CDR3, the DNA is TGTGCCAGCAGTTTGACTAGCGGGCCCTACGAGCAGTACTTC.

The chain carries TRBV21-1 and TRBJ2-3; the tabulated D call, TRBD2, remains unverified against the DNA. TRBV21-1 constitutes a pseudogene. The CDR3 is 17 amino acids. CDR3 nucleotides: TGTGCCAGCAGCAAAGGGGGGCGGCTAGCGGGCCCAGATACGCAGTATTTT. This sequence encodes CASSKGGRLAGPDTQYF.

V usage is TRBV12-5 and J usage is TRBJ2-5, with TRBD2 matching 11 bases. The V segment lost 1 base and the J segment 3 bases; nucleotides outside the gene matches: 4. The germline gives CDR1 LGHNT, CDR2 FRNRAP. The CDR3 spans 16 residues. The CDR3 loop reads CASGLGISGREETQYF. The CDR3 nucleotides are TGTGCTAGTGGTTTGGGCATTAGCGGGAGGGAAGAGACCCAGTACTTC.

The genes are TRBV2 and TRBJ2-3; 7 bases align to TRBD2. V shed 5 bases, J shed 5 bases, and the junction held 4 bases outside the gene matches. The germline V gene has CDR1 SNHLY and CDR2 FYNNEI. The CDR3 has 13 amino acids. The CDR3 loop reads CASSSRTRDTQYF. CDR3 sequence (DNA): TGTGCCAGCAGTAGCCGGACTAGAGATACGCAGTATTTT.

The rearrangement joins TRBV4-3 to TRBJ2-2, with D perhaps matching TRBD2 (5 bases). The ends were cut back, 0 bases at V and 6 bases at J, with 8 bases in the middle. Looked up from germline, CDR1 is LGHNA and CDR2 is YSLEER. The CDR3 totals 14 residues. The chain's CDR3 is CASSQDRRAGELFF. The CDR3, as DNA: TGCGCCAGCAGCCAAGACAGGCGGGCCGGGGAGCTGTTTTTT.